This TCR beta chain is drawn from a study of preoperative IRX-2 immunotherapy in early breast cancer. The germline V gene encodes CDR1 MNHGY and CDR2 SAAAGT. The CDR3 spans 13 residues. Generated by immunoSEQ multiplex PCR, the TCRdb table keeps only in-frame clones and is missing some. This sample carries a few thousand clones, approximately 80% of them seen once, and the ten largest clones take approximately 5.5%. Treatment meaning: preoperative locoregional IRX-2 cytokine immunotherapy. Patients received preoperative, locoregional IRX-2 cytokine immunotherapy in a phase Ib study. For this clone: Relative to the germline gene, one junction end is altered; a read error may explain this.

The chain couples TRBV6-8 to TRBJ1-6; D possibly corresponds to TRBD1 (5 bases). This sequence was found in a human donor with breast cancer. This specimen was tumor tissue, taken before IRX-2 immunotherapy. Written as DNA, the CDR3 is TGTGCCATCAGTGGGGGTAGTAATTCACCCCTCCACTTT. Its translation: CAISGGSNSPLHF.